The next 27 T cell receptor beta chains were all read from a single sample in a study of patients and donors after allogeneic stem cell transplantation. TCRdb re-analysed the RT-PCR reads in MiXCR, keeping a single row per CDR3 protein. The sample consists of about a million distinct CDR3 sequences, approximately 19% of them appearing once. The specimen sequenced was blood, either unsorted or a sorted T cell fraction (not recorded which). The origin of the receptors is a human donor who was either an allogeneic HSCT recipient or a stem cell or donor lymphocyte infusion donor (not recorded which). It is not recorded whose cells these are; they may come from a transplant donor.

In this sample, this clonotype turned up a few times. The V call is TRBV6-1, the J call TRBJ2-5; 10 positions agree with TRBD2. Germline loops: CDR1 MNHNS, CDR2 SASEGT. V trimming: 6 bases; J trimming: 5 bases; junction bases outside the gene matches: 9. There are 15 residues in the CDR3. CDR3 region: CASRNRPAGGETQYF. The CDR3 nucleotides are TGTGCCAGCAGGAACCGACCAGCGGGGGGGGAGACCCAGTACTTC.

The rearrangement links TRBV15 to TRBJ2-5; 11 bases align to TRBD2. Germline CDR1 reads LNHNV; CDR2 reads YYDKDF (reference sequence). The CDR3 sequence is 16 residues long. V gave up 0 bases and J gave up 5 bases; unmatched junction bases: 5. CDR3 protein: CATSRDSGRAEETQYF. CDR3 DNA: TGTGCCACCAGCAGAGATAGCGGGAGGGCCGAGGAGACCCAGTACTTC. The full variable domain, in which reference TRBV15 and TRBJ2-5 provide the parts outside the CDR3, is DAMVIQNPRYQVTQFGKPVTLSCSQTLNHNVMYWYQQKSSQAPKLLFHYYDKDFNNEADTPDNFQSRRPNTSFCFLDIRSPGLGDTAMYLCATSRDSGRAEETQYFGPGTRLLVL.

This clonotype was seen a few times. The gene calls are TRBV6-2 or TRBV6-3 and TRBJ1-1, with D possibly being TRBD1 (5 bases). The germline V gene encodes CDR1 MNHEY and CDR2 SVGEGT. The CDR3 consists of 16 residues. Trimming left V 6 bases short and J 0 bases short, with 17 bases between. The CDR3 spells CASRRGRVRMNTEAFF. DNA of the CDR3: TGTGCCAGCAGGAGGGGCAGGGTGAGGATGAACACTGAAGCTTTCTTT.

V is TRBV11-2 and J is TRBJ2-1, with D hard to call. CDR3 length: 11 amino acids. The V and J ends lost 6 bases and 8 bases respectively, with 8 bases between them. Germline loops: CDR1 SGHAT, CDR2 FQNNGV. CDR3 sequence (DNA): TGTGCCAGCAGTCTCAACCATGAGCAGTTCTTC. Its translation is CASSLNHEQFF.

This clonotype was seen a handful of times. The chain has TRBV15 and TRBJ2-1; perhaps TRBD2 as D (7 bases). V shed 6 bases and J shed 9 bases, with 21 bases lying between them. The CDR3 loop spans 15 amino acids. Germline V gives CDR1 LNHNV, CDR2 YYDKDF (reference sequence). CDR3 bases: TGTGCCACCAGAAAAAAGGTGGGGGGGGCCTTTGAGCAGTTCTTC. The encoded protein is CATRKKVGGAFEQFF.

The chain links TRBV6-1 to TRBJ2-7, with 7 bases aligning to TRBD1. The V and J ends lost 6 bases and 0 bases, in that order; junction bases with no gene match: 8. This CDR3 has 15 amino acids. Per germline, CDR1 MNHNS and CDR2 SASEGT. The CDR3 DNA reads TGTGCCAGCAGAAGACCGGGACAGAGCTCCTACGAGCAGTACTTC. Protein sequence: CASRRPGQSSYEQYF.

This clonotype was detected many times. The chain is built from TRBV5-1 and TRBJ1-1, with unresolved D. Germline loops: CDR1 SGHRS, CDR2 YFSETQ. The CDR3 loop spans 16 amino acids. V dropped 5 bases and J dropped 1 base, with 18 bases sitting between them. The CDR3 loop reads CASSSGSLGGNTEAFF. CDR3 nucleotides: TGCGCCAGCAGTTCGGGCTCGCTCGGTGGGAACACTGAAGCTTTCTTT.

Concerning this clonotype: The conserved final phenylalanine or tryptophan is absent from the CDR3, which likely points to a read error. The DNA is left out, because the CDR3 cannot be placed on it with certainty; the CDR3 is given as TCRdb lists it. The gene calls are TRBV5-5 and TRBJ2-4; the listed D gene, TRBD1, was not tested against the DNA. The CDR3 is 11 amino acids in total, end residues counted. Germline V gene lookup returns CDR1 SGHKS and CDR2 YYEKEE (reference sequence). CDR3 amino acids: CASSPVGTGGS.

This clonotype was observed a few times. This chain uses TRBV6-5 with TRBJ2-7; 7 nucleotides agree with TRBD1. With V trimmed by 10 bases and J by 10 bases, 13 bases remained unmatched. CDR1 and CDR2 (germline): MNHEY, SVGAGI. The CDR3 runs to 12 residues. The CDR3 DNA is TGTGCCACTCACGACAGGGATCCCCGACAGTACTTC. Its protein product is CATHDRDPRQYF.

The V and J genes are TRBV14 and TRBJ2-5, with D unresolved. The CDR3 totals 11 residues. Germline CDR1 is SGHDN and CDR2 is FVKESK. With 3 bases removed from V and 4 bases from J, the gap between germline ends came to 3 bases. Here the CDR3 DNA reads TGTGCCAGCAGCCATGCAGAGACCCAGTACTTC. It yields the protein CASSHAETQYF.

The chain carries TRBV7-3 and TRBJ1-1; possibly TRBD1 for D (5 bases). Looked up from germline, CDR1 is SGHTA and CDR2 is FQGTGA. Trimming removed 4 bases at V and 5 bases at J, with 14 bases between. CDR3 length: 14 residues. The CDR3 DNA sequence: TGTGCCAGCAGCTCCGACAGTCTGTCAACTGAAGCTTTCTTT. This gives the protein CASSSDSLSTEAFF.

Regarding this clonotype: A junction end diverges from the germline sequence, so it may reflect a read error. This sequence joins TRBV7-6 and TRBJ2-1, with D maybe TRBD1 (6 bases). The CDR3 runs to 14 residues. From germline, CDR1 is SGHVS and CDR2 FNYEAQ. The CDR3, as DNA: TGTGCCAGCAGCACTGGACAGCCCTACAGTGAGCAGTTCTTC. It encodes CASSTGQPYSEQFF.

The chain combines TRBV4-1 with TRBJ2-2; unclear D gene. The CDR3 extends over 16 amino acids. Germline V gene sequence: CDR1 MGHRA, CDR2 YSYEKL. Trimming removed 0 bases at V and 6 bases at J, with 14 bases between. CDR3 coding DNA: TGCGCCAGCAGCCAAGACGGGTGGGGTACTCCCGGGGAGCTGTTTTTT. It encodes CASSQDGWGTPGELFF.

This clonotype was seen a few times. This rearrangement joins TRBV27 to TRBJ2-7; tentatively, D is TRBD2 (5 bases). From germline, CDR1 is MNHEY and CDR2 SMNVEV (reference sequence). The CDR3 runs 14 residues. V was pared by 2 bases and J by 2 bases, with 10 bases between. The CDR3: CASSLKRQTYEQYF. The CDR3 DNA reads TGTGCCAGCAGTTTAAAGCGGCAGACCTACGAGCAGTACTTC.

This clonotype was counted between two and nine times. The V and J genes are TRBV4-3 and TRBJ2-1; the match to TRBD2 covers 11 bases. Trimming took 6 bases from V and 8 from J; bases not matched to a gene: 12. The germline V gene has CDR1 LGHNA and CDR2 YSLEER. The CDR3 covers 16 residues. The CDR3 nucleotides read TGCGCCAGCAGGGCTAGCGGGGGGAAAATTATCGATGAGCAGTTCTTC. Residues: CASRASGGKIIDEQFF.

This clonotype was counted between two and nine times. V usage is TRBV24-1 and J usage is TRBJ2-2; D perhaps matches TRBD1 (5 bases). Trimming took off 0 bases at V and 5 bases at J, with 12 bases between the two ends. Germline V gene sequence: CDR1 KGHDR, CDR2 SFDVKD. CDR3 length: 16 amino acids. The CDR3, as DNA: TGTGCCACCAGTGATTTGGGACATCTAGGGACCGGGGAGCTGTTTTTT. Protein product: CATSDLGHLGTGELFF.

The V call is TRBV4-2, the J call TRBJ2-7, with D perhaps matching TRBD2 (6 bases). The CDR3 spans 16 residues. Germline loops: CDR1 LGHNA, CDR2 YNFKEQ. V was cut by 3 bases and J by 2 bases, with 17 bases left in between. DNA for the CDR3: TGTGCCAGCAGCCAGGCACTAGCAGTTGGGACCTACGAGCAGTACTTC. It translates to CASSQALAVGTYEQYF.

The chain couples TRBV18 to TRBJ1-2, with a possible D match to TRBD1 (5 bases). Germline lookup yields CDR1 KGHSH and CDR2 LQKENI. The length of the CDR3 is 15 residues. V dropped 0 bases and J dropped 8 bases, with 16 bases sitting between them. The CDR3, as DNA: TGTGCCAGCTCACCACCTCGGGGGGTAAGAGGCGGCTACACCTTC. Amino acids: CASSPPRGVRGGYTF. The whole variable domain, remainder taken from reference TRBV18 and TRBJ1-2, is NAGVMQNPRHLVRRRGQEARLRCSPMKGHSHVYWYRQLPEEGLKFMVYLQKENIIDESGMPKERFSAEFPKEGPSILRIQQVVRGDSAAYFCASSPPRGVRGGYTFGSGTRLTVV.

The V gene is TRBV20-1, the J gene TRBJ1-6, with a tentative D call TRBD1 (5 bases). Germline values: CDR1 DFQATT, CDR2 SNEGSKA (reference sequence). V dropped 0 bases and J dropped 5 bases, with 14 bases sitting between them. The CDR3 spans 16 residues. The CDR3 DNA is TGCAGTGCTAGAGATTTCCCGCTCAGGGATAATTCACCCCTCCACTTT. Translating it yields CSARDFPLRDNSPLHF.

This clonotype was recorded a few times. The chain links TRBV5-1 to TRBJ2-3, with TRBD2 matching 10 bases. V lost 4 bases, J lost 3 bases, and 8 bases stayed unmatched. CDR3 length equals 16 residues. Per germline, CDR1 SGHRS and CDR2 YFSETQ. The CDR3 here is CASSLRTSGLTDTQYF. CDR3 coding DNA: TGCGCCAGCAGCCTCCGGACTAGCGGATTAACAGATACGCAGTATTTT.

In its sample, this clonotype was seen a few times. This chain connects TRBV27 to TRBJ1-1, with a possible D match to TRBD1 (5 bases). V lost 2 bases and J 6 bases, leaving 10 bases between the germline ends. Germline assignment: CDR1 MNHEY and CDR2 SMNVEV (reference sequence). This CDR3 region has 13 residues. CDR3 sequence reads: CASSLVGGSEAFF. In DNA form, the CDR3 reads TGTGCCAGCAGTTTAGTGGGGGGGTCTGAAGCTTTCTTT.

The chain carries TRBV15 and TRBJ2-5, with a weak D call TRBD1 (5 bases). The length of the CDR3 is 14 residues. CDR1 is LNHNV, CDR2 YYDKDF, per germline (reference sequence). V lost 5 bases and J lost 3, with 13 bases in between. CDR3 protein: CATSGVRREETQYF. CDR3 DNA sequence: TGTGCCACCAGCGGAGTTCGCAGGGAAGAGACCCAGTACTTC. The complete variable domain, with remaining parts taken from reference TRBV15 and TRBJ2-5, reads DAMVIQNPRYQVTQFGKPVTLSCSQTLNHNVMYWYQQKSSQAPKLLFHYYDKDFNNEADTPDNFQSRRPNTSFCFLDIRSPGLGDTAMYLCATSGVRREETQYFGPGTRLLVL.

J is TRBJ1-1 and V is TRBV7-9; TRBD1 is a possible D gene (6 bases). V was trimmed by 3 bases and J by 8 bases, leaving 13 bases between them. Germline V CDR1 and CDR2: SEHNR, FQNEAQ (reference sequence). This CDR3 has 13 amino acids. The CDR3 DNA reads as TGTGCCAGCAGCTTCGACGCAGGGACAGAAGCTTTCTTT. Translation: CASSFDAGTEAFF.

The rearrangement uses TRBV9 and TRBJ2-1; 11 bases align to TRBD1. CDR3 length equals 15 residues. Trimming cost V 4 bases and J 6 bases; bases outside gene matches: 6. The germline gives CDR1 SGDLS, CDR2 YYNGEE. The CDR3 coding sequence is TGTGCCAGCAGCCTCGGGACAGGGGGTACCAATGAGCAGTTCTTC. It specifies CASSLGTGGTNEQFF.

This rearrangement joins TRBV6-2 or TRBV6-3 to TRBJ1-6, with a possible D match to TRBD1 (6 bases). CDR1 and CDR2 (germline): MNHEY, SVGEGT. The length of the CDR3 is 15 residues. Between the trimmed V and J ends, which lost 5 bases and 7 bases, there was a span of 15 bases. The CDR3 region is CASSPQGSWNSPLHF. The DNA of the CDR3 is TGTGCCAGCAGTCCTCAGGGGTCCTGGAATTCACCCCTCCACTTT.

This clonotype has ten or more counts. One end of the junction varies from germline; a read error may be responsible. The rearrangement links TRBV5-1 to TRBJ2-5; D uncertain. The CDR3 consists of 11 residues. Germline V CDR1 and CDR2: SGHRS, YFSETQ. The CDR3 sequence is CASSLEETQYF. The DNA of the CDR3 is TGTGCCAGCAGCTTAGAAGAGACCCAGTACTTC.

This clonotype appeared a single time. J is TRBJ1-1 and V is TRBV7-8; D is uncertain. V lost 5 bases and J lost 1, with 11 bases in between. This CDR3 is built from 14 residues. CDR1 is SGHVS and CDR2 is FQNEAQ in the germline V gene. The CDR3 DNA reads as TGTGCCAGCAGCAGACTTACGAAGAACACTGAAGCTTTCTTT. Encoded protein: CASSRLTKNTEAFF.